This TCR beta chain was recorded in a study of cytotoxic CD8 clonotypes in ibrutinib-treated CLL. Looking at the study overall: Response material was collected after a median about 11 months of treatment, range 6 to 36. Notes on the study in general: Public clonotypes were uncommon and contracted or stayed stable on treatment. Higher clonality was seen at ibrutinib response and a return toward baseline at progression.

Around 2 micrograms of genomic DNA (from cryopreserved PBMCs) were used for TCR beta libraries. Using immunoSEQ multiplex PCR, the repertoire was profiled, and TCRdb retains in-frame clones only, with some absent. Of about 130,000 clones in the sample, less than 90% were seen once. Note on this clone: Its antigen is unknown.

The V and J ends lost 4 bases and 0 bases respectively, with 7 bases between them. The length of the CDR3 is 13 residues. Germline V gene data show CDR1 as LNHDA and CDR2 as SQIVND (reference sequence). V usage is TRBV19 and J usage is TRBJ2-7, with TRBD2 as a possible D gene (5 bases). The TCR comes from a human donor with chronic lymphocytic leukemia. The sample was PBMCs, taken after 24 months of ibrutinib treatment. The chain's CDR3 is CASSRADSYEQYF. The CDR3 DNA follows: TGTGCCAGTAGTAGAGCGGACTCCTACGAGCAGTACTTC.